This T cell receptor beta chain was captured in a study of T cell responses to AZD1222 COVID-19 vaccine. Profiled with immunoSEQ multiplex PCR; TCRdb holds only in-frame clones, not every one. In the table there are roughly 96,000 clones, 80% to 90% of which are singletons. Germline CDR1 and CDR2: SGHTA and FQGNSA. V lost 1 base, J lost 5 bases, and 11 bases lay in between. CDR3 length: 14 amino acids. Sequenced material: peripheral blood, taken on day 0 of AZD1222 vaccination. The source is an adult in good health. The chain uses TRBV7-2 and TRBJ1-2, with TRBD1 as a possible D gene (5 bases). The CDR3 region is CASSLVGQSYGYTF. Here the CDR3 DNA reads TGTGCCAGCAGCTTAGTGGGGCAGTCATATGGCTACACCTTC.